This TCR beta chain was captured in a study of human T cells and chemical hapten exposure. Study-wide context: Small volume differences among pooled libraries mainly caused per-sample TCR yield variation. Study observations and caveats: No change in TCRs above 1 in 1000 frequency was produced by DPC sensitization.

For the library, individual cDNA molecules each received unique molecular identifiers. Original analysis: Approximately 99,000 TCRs per sample was the median, with a range of about 23,224 to 750,000. TCRdb fed the 5' RACE reads into MiXCR, producing one record per CDR3 protein. None of the V and J calls come from the authors' own analysis; TCRdb made them. The sample yields under 150,000 distinct CDR3 sequences, approximately 20% seen once. This clonotype was counted a few times. What it recognizes is unknown. Unfractionated whole blood yielded the extracted total RNA. Trimming took 1 base from V and 10 from J, leaving 10 bases between them. This CDR3 is 12 amino acids long. Germline CDR1 and CDR2: SGDLS and YYNGEE.

This TCR came from a human donor in good health. The chain is built from TRBV9 and TRBJ2-3; D unresolved. CDR3 amino acids: CASSVSRLAQYF. CDR3 bases: TGTGCCAGCAGCGTATCCCGGCTCGCGCAGTATTTT. Based on the CDR3 plus reference TRBV9 and TRBJ2-3, the full variable domain is DSGVTQTPKHLITATGQRVTLRCSPRSGDLSVYWYQQSLDQGLQFLIQYYNGEERAKGNILERFSAQQFPDLHSELNLSSLELGDSALYFCASSVSRLAQYFGPGTRLTVL.